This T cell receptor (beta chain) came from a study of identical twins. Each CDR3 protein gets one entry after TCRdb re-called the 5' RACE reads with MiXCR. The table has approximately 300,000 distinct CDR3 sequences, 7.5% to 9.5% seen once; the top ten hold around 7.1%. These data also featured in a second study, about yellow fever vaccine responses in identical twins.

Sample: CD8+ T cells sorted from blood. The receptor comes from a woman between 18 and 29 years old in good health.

This chain's CDR3 is CASSLVGGTSYTDTQYF. CDR3 DNA: TGTGCCAGCAGCTTAGTTGGGGGGACTTCGTACACAGATACGCAGTATTTT. The J gene is TRBJ2-3, the V gene TRBV7-9; D is perhaps TRBD2 (6 bases). This CDR3 has 17 residues. Deletions cut 1 base from V and 2 bases from J, with 16 bases between. The germline CDR1 and CDR2 sequences are SEHNR and FQNEAQ (reference sequence). The full variable domain, its missing parts supplied by reference TRBV7-9 and TRBJ2-3, is DTGVSQNPRHKITKRGQNVTFRCDPISEHNRLYWYRQTLGQGPEFLTYFQNEAQLEKSRLLSDRFSAERPKGSFSTLEIQRTEQGDSAMYLCASSLVGGTSYTDTQYFGPGTRLTVL.